The TCR beta chain described here comes from a study of cytomegalovirus exposure and HLA in healthy donors. The germline V gene has CDR1 GTSNPN and CDR2 SVGIG (reference sequence). This CDR3 is 15 amino acids long. Deletions cut 0 bases from V and 3 bases from J, with 14 bases between. 13 Jbeta primers and 60 Vbeta primers were used for the PCR. In the original processing: There were some 87 million unique TCR beta chains by a later count, and some 10 million of them were shared. Using immunoSEQ multiplex PCR, the repertoire was profiled, and TCRdb retains in-frame clones only, with some absent. The V and J calls and clone size come from that table; D and trimming were worked out from the DNA. The data hold 110,000 to 150,000 clones, with approximately 79% observed a single time.

V usage is TRBV30 and J usage is TRBJ1-1; a possible D gene is TRBD1 (5 bases). The sequenced material came from PBMCs. This receptor was taken from a woman in her 30s in good health and CMV-seronegative. CDR3 in DNA: TGTGCCTGGAGTGTACAGGACCTCACCCACACTGAAGCTTTCTTT. Its translation: CAWSVQDLTHTEAFF.